The 21 T cell receptor beta chains given below trace back to one sample, sequenced in a study of T cells in localized non-small cell lung cancer (dated by TCRdb to the early 2020s). Library prep was done by the immunoSEQ multiplex PCR assay. The table comes from immuneACCESS by way of TCRdb, which keeps in-frame sequences with V and J called. Part of the clones is missing from these tables; in studies checked, under half for an unresolved V gene and the rest for unknown reasons. The sample data list around 140,000 clones, and roughly nine tenths of these were observed just once. Clones ranked in the top ten supply approximately 1.5% of the sample. The specimen comprised peripheral blood, sampled before any cancer treatment. Receptors were obtained from a female donor over 55 with stage I lung adenocarcinoma.

This sequence joins TRBV7-2 and TRBJ2-5; 8 bases map to TRBD2. The CDR3 contains 14 residues. Per germline, CDR1 SGHTA and CDR2 FQGNSA. The V segment lost 1 base and the J segment 5 bases; nucleotides outside the gene matches: 3. This CDR3 reads CASSLVAGTETQYF. CDR3 sequence (DNA): TGTGCCAGCAGCTTAGTAGCGGGAACGGAGACCCAGTACTTC.

The CDR3 loop reads CASRRATPTNTDTQYF. The CDR3 DNA reads as TGCGCCAGCAGGCGTGCGACACCGACAAACACAGATACGCAGTATTTT. The V gene is TRBV5-1, the J gene TRBJ2-3; no definite D call. V shed 5 bases and J shed 2 bases, with 18 bases lying between them. The CDR3 spans 16 residues. The germline V gene encodes CDR1 SGHRS and CDR2 YFSETQ.

The rearrangement links TRBV19 to TRBJ2-7; TRBD2 agrees at 8 bases. CDR3 length equals 13 residues. Germline lookup yields CDR1 LNHDA and CDR2 SQIVND (reference sequence). J gave up 2 bases and V 4 bases, and 1 base lay outside the gene matches. The CDR3 DNA is TGTGCCAGTAGTAGCGGGAGGACCTACGAGCAGTACTTC. This codes for CASSSGRTYEQYF.

The CDR3 DNA is TGTGCCAGCAGCCAGACCGGGACTAGCGGGAACGAGCAGTTCTTC. Amino acids: CASSQTGTSGNEQFF. The rearrangement joins TRBV7-3 to TRBJ2-1, with 13 bases that match TRBD2. This CDR3 spans 15 amino acids. Per the germline V gene, CDR1 is SGHTA and CDR2 is FQGTGA. Trimming cost V 5 bases and J 10 bases; bases outside gene matches: 8.

The rearrangement links TRBV2 to TRBJ1-5; D is possibly TRBD1 (5 bases). The V gene lost 5 bases and the J gene lost 3 bases, with 11 bases spanning the gap. The CDR3 has 14 residues. CDR1 and CDR2 from the germline V gene are SNHLY and FYNNEI. The CDR3 spells CASSRGLLNQPQHF. The CDR3 DNA follows: TGTGCCAGCAGTCGGGGCCTCCTCAATCAGCCCCAGCATTTT.

The chain joins TRBV5-1 to TRBJ2-7, with unresolved D. This CDR3 contains 15 residues. The V gene's germline CDR1 is SGHRS and CDR2 YFSETQ. The ends were cut back, 0 bases at V and 1 base at J, with 11 bases in the middle. CDR3 sequence: CASSLEGNPSYEQYF. The CDR3 DNA reads as TGCGCCAGCAGCTTGGAAGGTAACCCTTCCTACGAGCAGTACTTC.

The chain is built from TRBV5-4 and TRBJ1-1, with D possibly matching TRBD1 (5 bases). The CDR3 length is 15 residues. Trimming took off 3 bases at V and 2 bases at J, with 14 bases between the two ends. Germline values: CDR1 SGHNT, CDR2 YYREEE (reference sequence). This CDR3 reads CASSSQGPRNTEAFF. DNA for the CDR3: TGTGCCAGCAGCTCCCAGGGACCGAGAAACACTGAAGCTTTCTTT.

J is TRBJ2-1 and V is TRBV7-3; D assignment may be TRBD1 or TRBD2 (5 bases each). With 6 bases removed from V and 9 bases from J, the gap between germline ends came to 12 bases. CDR1 and CDR2 (germline): SGHTA, FQGTGA. The CDR3 length is 12 residues. CDR3 nucleotides: TGTGCCAGCAGTTCTCCCGGGACTGAGCAGTTCTTC. It translates to CASSSPGTEQFF.

The chain has TRBV12-2 and TRBJ2-3; TRBD1 is taken as the D call from the table, unchecked against the DNA. TRBV12-2 is a pseudogene. CDR3 length: 11 residues. The CDR3 DNA follows: TGTGCAAGTCGCTTCACAGGAACGCAGTATTTT. It specifies CASRFTGTQYF.

CDR3 sequence: CASSLAAENTEAFF. The CDR3 DNA reads as TGCGCCAGCAGCTTGGCCGCAGAGAACACTGAAGCTTTCTTT. V and J are TRBV5-1 and TRBJ1-1; D is uncertain. The CDR3 loop spans 14 amino acids. Trimming took 0 bases from V and 1 from J, leaving 7 bases between them. Per the germline V gene, CDR1 is SGHRS and CDR2 is YFSETQ.

V usage is TRBV21-1 and J usage is TRBJ1-2; the table names TRBD1, a call not compared with the DNA. TRBV21-1 is a pseudogene. The CDR3 extends over 17 amino acids. The CDR3 loop is CASSNSSGQLINYGYTF. The CDR3, as DNA: TGTGCCAGCAGCAACAGCTCGGGACAGCTGATTAACTATGGCTACACCTTC.

The chain links TRBV10-3 to TRBJ2-2; D gene uncertain. The CDR3 extends over 16 amino acids. V was shortened by 7 bases and J by 2 bases, with 17 bases between the two germline ends. Germline V gene sequence: CDR1 ENHRY, CDR2 SYGVKD. CDR3 DNA sequence: TGTGCCATCAAGAACATAGGCCCCGGAAACACCGGGGAGCTGTTTTTT. Protein sequence: CAIKNIGPGNTGELFF.

CDR3 nucleotides: TGTGCCAGCAGGACGGGGGGGGCAAGAGTTTATGGCTACACCTTC. It is translated as CASRTGGARVYGYTF. V is TRBV6-5 and J is TRBJ1-2, with a tentative D call TRBD1 (6 bases). This CDR3 spans 15 amino acids. Per the germline V gene, CDR1 is MNHEY and CDR2 is SVGAGI. The V end was cut by 6 bases, the J end by 5 bases, with 19 bases between.

The chain has TRBV29-1 and TRBJ2-2; D tentatively fits TRBD1 or TRBD2 (5 bases each). The V and J ends lost 6 bases and 5 bases respectively, with 7 bases between them. CDR3 length equals 11 residues. Germline CDR1 reads SQVTM; CDR2 reads ANQGSEA. In nucleotides, the CDR3 is TGCAGCGTGGGACGGACCGGGGAGCTGTTTTTT. The encoded protein is CSVGRTGELFF.

This clone was seen more than once but under ten times. Other DNA sequences in the same sample also yield this CDR3. The V gene is TRBV5-1, the J gene TRBJ2-7; tentatively, D is TRBD1 (6 bases). The CDR3 covers 14 residues. The germline gives CDR1 SGHRS, CDR2 YFSETQ. Trimming took off 1 base at V and 4 bases at J, with 12 bases between the two ends. CDR3 coding DNA: TGCGCCAGCAGCTTGACGGGACAAATTTACGAGCAGTACTTC. Translated, it gives CASSLTGQIYEQYF.

The V gene is TRBV9, the J gene TRBJ2-7; D assignment may be TRBD1 or TRBD2 (5 bases each). The CDR3 loop spans 16 amino acids. Between the trimmed V and J ends, which lost 4 bases and 6 bases, there was a span of 23 bases. The V gene's germline CDR1 is SGDLS and CDR2 YYNGEE. This CDR3 reads CASSPQGVGEWCEQYF. DNA of the CDR3: TGTGCCAGCAGCCCTCAAGGGGTCGGGGAATGGTGCGAGCAGTACTTC.

The rearrangement joins TRBV7-9 to TRBJ1-4; D perhaps matches TRBD1 (5 bases). Germline V CDR1 and CDR2: SEHNR, FQNEAQ (reference sequence). This CDR3 has 11 residues. V lost 5 bases, J lost 8 bases, and 6 bases lay in between. The CDR3 sequence: CASSGGEKLFF. CDR3 nucleotide sequence: TGTGCCAGCAGCGGGGGGGAAAAACTGTTTTTT. The full variable domain, its missing parts supplied by reference TRBV7-9 and TRBJ1-4, is DTGVSQNPRHKITKRGQNVTFRCDPISEHNRLYWYRQTLGQGPEFLTYFQNEAQLEKSRLLSDRFSAERPKGSFSTLEIQRTEQGDSAMYLCASSGGEKLFFGSGTQLSVL.

The V call is TRBV12-5, the J call TRBJ2-1, with 11 bases matching TRBD2. The CDR3 extends over 18 amino acids. Germline values: CDR1 LGHNT, CDR2 FRNRAP. With 1 base clipped from V and 10 bases from J, the junction kept 15 bases outside the gene matches. Here the CDR3 reads CASGLGVEETSGIREQFF. The CDR3 DNA reads as TGTGCTAGTGGTTTGGGGGTCGAGGAGACTAGCGGGATAAGGGAGCAGTTCTTC.

The chain is built from TRBV5-4 and TRBJ2-7; TRBD2 aligns across 7 bases. The CDR3 spans 15 residues. CDR1 and CDR2 from the germline V gene are SGHNT and YYREEE (reference sequence). Trimming cost V 4 bases and J 3 bases; bases outside gene matches: 10. The CDR3 here is CASSHGRGGSYEQYF. In DNA form, the CDR3 reads TGTGCCAGCAGCCACGGACGGGGAGGGAGCTACGAGCAGTACTTC.

The chain has TRBV19 and TRBJ1-3, with D possibly being TRBD1 (6 bases). The CDR3 sequence is 16 residues long. Per germline, CDR1 LNHDA and CDR2 SQIVND (reference sequence). V was clipped by 4 bases and J by 0 bases, with 13 bases between them. Here the CDR3 DNA reads TGTGCCAGTAGTACCCGAACAGGGCGCTCTGGAAACACCATATATTTT. Its protein product is CASSTRTGRSGNTIYF.

The chain recombines TRBV28 with TRBJ2-5; TRBD1 matches at 10 bases. The V gene end was trimmed by 6 bases and the J gene end by 2 bases; junction bases not matched to a gene: 6. The CDR3 extends over 15 amino acids. Germline V gene data show CDR1 as MDHEN and CDR2 as SYDVKM. The CDR3 DNA reads TGTGCCAGCAGCACACGGACAGGGGGGCAAGAGACCCAGTACTTC. It yields the protein CASSTRTGGQETQYF.